This T cell receptor (beta chain) was profiled in a study of blood T cell repertoires in COVID-19. Background on the study: Whether acute or convalescent, the COVID-19 samples came from the United States, Italy and Spain. PBMCs, B-cell-depleted T cells, or T cells were the source of the cDNA or gDNA that made up the material.

Per the original data handling: Estimated nucleated cell counts came from reference gene primer amplification. Assay used: immunoSEQ multiplex PCR; TCRdb lists only in-frame clones, some missing. V and J calls and clone size are as listed in that table; D and trimming were resolved from the DNA. This table has nearly 110,000 clones, about 80% appearing once. CDR1 and CDR2 from the germline V gene are SGDLS and YYNGEE. V shed 4 bases, J shed 1 base, and the junction held 7 bases outside the gene matches. The CDR3 sequence is 16 residues long. This rearrangement joins TRBV9 to TRBJ2-5, with 10 bases lining up with TRBD2. The sample comprised peripheral blood. The clonotype comes from a man aged 65 to 79 with acute or convalescent COVID-19. For the CDR3, the DNA is TGTGCCAGCAGCCCTCTAGCGGGGGTGGCCCAAGAGACCCAGTACTTC. This gives the protein CASSPLAGVAQETQYF.